What follows are 13 T cell receptor beta chains derived from one specimen sequenced in a study of blood T cell repertoires in COVID-19. Sequencing was performed with immunoSEQ multiplex PCR; in TCRdb, only in-frame clones are kept and a portion is missing. Altogether 100,000 to 130,000 clones are present, 55% to 75% being singletons, with the ten largest covering roughly 2%. Material: peripheral blood. The source is a woman aged 40 to 50 with acute or convalescent COVID-19.

The chain is built from TRBV3-1 (or the pseudogene TRBV3-2) and TRBJ1-2; no clear D gene. V shed 1 base and J shed 1 base, with 7 bases lying between them. The CDR3 is 14 amino acids. CDR1 is LGHDT and CDR2 is YNNKEL in the germline V gene (reference sequence). CDR3 region: CASSQAAGNYGYTF. The CDR3 DNA reads as TGTGCCAGCAGCCAAGCTGCGGGTAACTATGGCTACACCTTC.

The table lists this clone with many counts. The chain combines TRBV7-7 with TRBJ1-4, with 9 bases fitting TRBD1. CDR3 length: 15 residues. V shed 4 bases, J shed 4 bases, and the junction held 4 bases outside the gene matches. The germline gives CDR1 SSHAT, CDR2 FNYEAQ (reference sequence). CDR3 loop: CASSSTGGLNEKLFF. The DNA for the CDR3 is TGTGCCAGCAGCTCTACAGGGGGCCTTAATGAAAAACTGTTTTTT.

This clone was seen more than once but under ten times. The chain has TRBV7-2 and TRBJ2-3, with D possibly TRBD1 on 5 matching bases. V gave up 4 bases and J gave up 8 bases, with 10 bases separating them. The CDR3 covers 12 residues. Germline V gene data show CDR1 as SGHTA and CDR2 as FQGNSA. The CDR3 nucleotides read TGTGCCAGCAGCTCCTATCAGGGTACGCAGTATTTT. It yields the protein CASSSYQGTQYF.

The chain combines TRBV3-1 (or the pseudogene TRBV3-2) with TRBJ2-7; no firm D call. The CDR3 is 12 residues long. Trimming shortened V by 1 base and J by 6 bases, and 7 bases separated the two germline ends. Germline V gene sequence: CDR1 LGHDT, CDR2 YNNKEL (reference sequence). This CDR3 reads CASSQAYSEQYF. CDR3 DNA: TGTGCCAGCAGCCAAGCCTACAGCGAGCAGTACTTC.

The CDR3 protein is CASSVGNQASSGNTIYF. The DNA of the CDR3 is TGTGCCAGCAGCGTAGGGAACCAGGCGAGCTCTGGAAACACCATATATTTT. The chain recombines TRBV9 with TRBJ1-3; D gene uncertain. V was trimmed by 0 bases and J by 0 bases, leaving 13 bases between them. The CDR3 sequence is 17 residues long. Germline loops: CDR1 SGDLS, CDR2 YYNGEE.

The chain couples TRBV10-3 to TRBJ2-5; 8 positions match TRBD1. V lost 6 bases and J lost 4; bases outside the gene matches: 4. CDR3 length: 13 residues. Germline assignment: CDR1 ENHRY and CDR2 SYGVKD. Here the CDR3 DNA reads TGTGCCATCAGGCAGGGGGCGGGAGAGACCCAGTACTTC. Its protein is CAIRQGAGETQYF.

This clone was seen only a few times. This sequence joins TRBV19 and TRBJ2-5, with a possible D match to TRBD2 (7 bases). Germline CDR1 reads LNHDA; CDR2 reads SQIVND (reference sequence). The CDR3 totals 13 residues. Trimming took 6 bases from V and 2 from J, leaving 10 bases between them. The CDR3 DNA reads as TGTGCCAGTAGCGGGGGGCTGCAAGAGACCCAGTACTTC. Its protein product is CASSGGLQETQYF.

This chain joins TRBV7-6 and TRBJ2-5, with a tentative D call TRBD1 (6 bases). Trimming removed 0 bases from V and 1 base from J, with 9 bases in between. Germline CDR1 and CDR2: SGHVS and FNYEAQ. The CDR3 spans 15 residues. CDR3 DNA: TGTGCCAGCAGCTTAGCGGGGGCCATCCAAGAGACCCAGTACTTC. It specifies CASSLAGAIQETQYF. Using reference TRBV7-6 and TRBJ2-5 for the parts outside the CDR3, the full variable domain is GAGVSQSPRYKVTKRGQDVALRCDPISGHVSLYWYRQALGQGPEFLTYFNYEAQQDKSGLPNDRFSAERPEGSISTLTIQRTEQRDSAMYRCASSLAGAIQETQYFGPGTRLLVL.

This clone came up a few times. The chain has TRBV19 and TRBJ1-6; D remains unclear. This CDR3 spans 14 amino acids. Trimming pared 1 base from V and 5 bases from J, leaving 6 bases between. Germline V gene sequence: CDR1 LNHDA, CDR2 SQIVND (reference sequence). The CDR3 is CASSIGQNNSPLHF. The DNA for the CDR3 is TGTGCCAGTAGTATAGGGCAGAATAATTCACCCCTCCACTTT.

DNA of the CDR3: TGCGCCAGCAGCCAAGTTAGGGGGACAGGGAAAGAGACCCAGTACTTC. It is translated as CASSQVRGTGKETQYF. The chain links TRBV4-3 to TRBJ2-5, with 9 bases aligning to TRBD1. Germline trimming cut 1 base from V and 3 bases from J; bases unmatched to any gene: 6. The length of the CDR3 is 16 residues. Germline lookup yields CDR1 LGHNA and CDR2 YSLEER.

This rearrangement joins TRBV2 to TRBJ1-5; 7 nucleotides align to TRBD1. CDR1 and CDR2 (germline): SNHLY, FYNNEI. V lost 7 bases, J lost 8 bases, and 11 bases stayed unmatched. This CDR3 region has 14 residues. The CDR3 region is CASIRGAGGEPQHF. CDR3 coding DNA: TGTGCCAGCATCCGAGGGGCAGGGGGAGAGCCCCAGCATTTT.

This chain uses TRBV3-1 (or the pseudogene TRBV3-2) with TRBJ1-5; D remains ambiguous. CDR1 and CDR2 (germline): LGHDT, YNNKEL (reference sequence). Between the trimmed V and J ends, which lost 3 bases and 2 bases, there was a span of 8 bases. The CDR3 totals 14 residues. CDR3 bases: TGTGCCAGCAGCCAGGTCTTAGGCAATCAGCCCCAGCATTTT. Amino acids: CASSQVLGNQPQHF.

The J gene is TRBJ2-1, the V gene TRBV11-1; TRBD1 agrees at 8 bases. From germline, CDR1 is SGHAT and CDR2 FQDESV (reference sequence). This CDR3 comprises 14 residues. V was pared by 5 bases and J by 8 bases, with 8 bases of the junction left unmatched. CDR3 in amino acids: CASSRTGWNDEQFF. The CDR3 DNA follows: TGTGCCAGCAGCAGGACAGGGTGGAATGATGAGCAGTTCTTC.